The 30 T cell receptor beta chains in this list originate from one sample, sequenced in a study of blood T cell repertoires in COVID-19. Profiling relied on immunoSEQ multiplex PCR, and the TCRdb table lists in-frame clones only, not all of them. The sample consists of roughly 200,000 clones, around 80% of them appearing once. The sequenced sample consisted of peripheral blood. The origin of the receptors is a woman older than 75 with active or convalescent COVID-19.

Here the CDR3 reads CASSLGGIKETQYF. The CDR3 bases are TGTGCCAGCAGCTTAGGCGGGATTAAAGAGACCCAGTACTTC. The chain links TRBV11-3 to TRBJ2-5, with D possibly being TRBD2 (6 bases). Germline V gene lookup returns CDR1 SGHNT and CDR2 YENEEA. Trimming cost V 1 base and J 3 bases, with 9 bases left between them. The length of the CDR3 is 14 residues.

The chain recombines TRBV5-4 with TRBJ1-4, with D perhaps matching TRBD1 (5 bases). Germline CDR1 reads SGHNT; CDR2 reads YYREEE (reference sequence). This CDR3 has 14 residues. V shed 3 bases and J shed 3 bases, with 9 bases lying between them. CDR3 in DNA: TGTGCCAGCAGCTCAGGGCAGTCTAATGAAAAACTGTTTTTT. Translated, it gives CASSSGQSNEKLFF.

The rearrangement links TRBV10-3 to TRBJ1-2; 9 bases align to TRBD1. Per germline, CDR1 ENHRY and CDR2 SYGVKD. V was pared by 2 bases and J by 7 bases, with 2 bases of the junction left unmatched. The CDR3 spans 13 residues. CDR3 nucleotides: TGTGCCATCAGTGAGCAGGGACAGGGTGGCTACACCTTC. Translation gives CAISEQGQGGYTF.

The V call is TRBV3-1 (or the pseudogene TRBV3-2), the J call TRBJ2-2; the match to TRBD1 covers 7 bases. Losses at the gene ends were 5 bases for V and 4 bases for J; bases not matched to a gene: 10. The CDR3 runs to 16 residues. Germline V gene lookup returns CDR1 LGHDT and CDR2 YNNKEL (reference sequence). The DNA of the CDR3 is TGTGCCAGCAGCGCATCCCTCACAGGGGCCACCGGGGAGCTGTTTTTT. Translated, it gives CASSASLTGATGELFF.

The genes are TRBV5-4 and TRBJ2-7, with D perhaps TRBD2 (5 bases). Germline V gives CDR1 SGHNT, CDR2 YYREEE (reference sequence). The CDR3 contains 12 residues. Trimming stripped 1 base from V and 5 bases from J, with 7 bases between. The CDR3 sequence: CASSLLAHEQYF. The CDR3 DNA sequence: TGTGCCAGCAGCTTGCTAGCCCACGAGCAGTACTTC.

The chain combines TRBV28 with TRBJ2-3, with D tentatively TRBD1 (5 bases). Looked up from germline, CDR1 is MDHEN and CDR2 is SYDVKM. The V end was cut by 2 bases, the J end by 3 bases, with 18 bases between. The CDR3 is 17 amino acids. DNA of the CDR3: TGTGCCAGCAGTTTACAGACCCCCAGGGTCTGGACAGATACGCAGTATTTT. Protein: CASSLQTPRVWTDTQYF.

The chain uses TRBV28 and TRBJ1-2; D is ambiguous. This CDR3 has 15 residues. The V end lost 6 bases, the J end lost 4 bases, and 18 bases lay between the germline ends. Germline V lookup: CDR1 MDHEN, CDR2 SYDVKM. CDR3 amino acids: CASSPGLTGGYGYTF. The CDR3 region has the DNA TGTGCCAGCAGCCCCGGTCTGACCGGCGGCTATGGCTACACCTTC.

This chain uses TRBV30 with TRBJ2-7, with 8 bases fitting TRBD1. In germline, CDR1 is GTSNPN, CDR2 SVGIG (reference sequence). This CDR3 is built from 11 residues. J lost 9 bases, V lost 4 bases, and 5 bases had no gene match. The CDR3 reads CAWMHGQGQYF. In DNA, the CDR3 is TGTGCCTGGATGCATGGACAGGGGCAGTACTTC.

V is TRBV6-5 and J is TRBJ1-1, with D possibly TRBD1 on 6 matching bases. The CDR3 length is 13 residues. Germline CDR1 is MNHEY and CDR2 is SVGAGI. The V gene lost 2 bases and the J gene lost 8 bases, with 12 bases spanning the gap. The CDR3 DNA reads as TGTGCCAGCAGTTACACGCCGGGACAAGAAGCTTTCTTT. Its translation is CASSYTPGQEAFF.

This chain joins TRBV18 and TRBJ1-3; D unresolved. Germline lookup yields CDR1 KGHSH and CDR2 LQKENI. The CDR3 length is 15 residues. Trimming pared 2 bases from V and 7 bases from J, leaving 15 bases between. CDR3 DNA: TGTGCCAGCTCACCAGCCTCCGGGTTTTGGAACACCATATATTTT. It yields the protein CASSPASGFWNTIYF.

This sequence joins TRBV20-1 and TRBJ2-3; 7 bases match TRBD2. Germline V gives CDR1 DFQATT, CDR2 SNEGSKA (reference sequence). With V trimmed by 3 bases and J by 2 bases, 8 bases remained unmatched. The CDR3 is made up of 15 amino acids. Written as DNA, the CDR3 is TGCAGTGCTAGTTTGTCTAGCGGATTCACAGATACGCAGTATTTT. This translates into CSASLSSGFTDTQYF.

This clone occurred many times. The chain uses TRBV28 and TRBJ1-2; possible D gene TRBD1, 5 bases. The germline gives CDR1 MDHEN, CDR2 SYDVKM. V lost 5 bases and J lost 1, with 14 bases in between. This CDR3 is 15 amino acids long. The CDR3 DNA is TGTGCCAGCAGTCCCCAGGGCCTTCTTAACTATGGCTACACCTTC. This sequence encodes CASSPQGLLNYGYTF.

The rearrangement links TRBV28 to TRBJ1-6; TRBD1 aligns across 7 bases. The junction had 11 bases not matched to a gene; V was cut back by 5 bases and J by 7 bases. The germline V gene has CDR1 MDHEN and CDR2 SYDVKM. The CDR3 runs to 16 residues. CDR3 nucleotide sequence: TGTGCCAGCAGTCCCGGACAGGCGACGGGAAATTCACCCCTCCACTTT. Translating gives CASSPGQATGNSPLHF.

The chain links TRBV19 to TRBJ1-1, with 10 bases lining up with TRBD1. Germline-derived CDR1 and CDR2 are LNHDA and SQIVND (reference sequence). Trimming cost V 4 bases and J 8 bases; bases outside gene matches: 13. This CDR3 has 16 residues. The CDR3 reads CASSKIPGQGQPEAFF. In DNA, the CDR3 is TGTGCCAGTAGTAAAATCCCGGGACAGGGGCAACCAGAAGCTTTCTTT.

DNA for the CDR3: TGTGCCAGCAGCATGCACAGGGATGGCTACACCTTC. Translated: CASSMHRDGYTF. The chain employs TRBV7-6 and TRBJ1-2; weak D call: TRBD1 (6 bases). The CDR3 is 12 amino acids. Germline CDR1 and CDR2: SGHVS and FNYEAQ. V lost 5 bases, J lost 6 bases, and 10 bases lay in between.

The chain recombines TRBV7-3 with TRBJ2-3, with 8 bases aligning to TRBD2. The germline V gene has CDR1 SGHTA and CDR2 FQGTGA. The CDR3 has 13 residues. With 5 bases clipped from V and 4 bases from J, the junction kept 2 bases outside the gene matches. CDR3 protein: CASSELAADTQYF. Written as DNA, the CDR3 is TGTGCCAGCAGCGAACTAGCGGCAGATACGCAGTATTTT.

V gene TRBV27 combines with J gene TRBJ1-1; the D gene is possibly TRBD1 (6 bases). Germline V lookup: CDR1 MNHEY, CDR2 SMNVEV (reference sequence). The CDR3 contains 14 residues. Between the trimmed V and J ends, which lost 5 bases and 5 bases, there was a span of 15 bases. As DNA, the CDR3 is TGTGCCAGCAGTCATAACCACAGGGTAACTGAAGCTTTCTTT. Its translation is CASSHNHRVTEAFF.

The J gene is TRBJ2-5, the V gene TRBV7-8, with 10 nucleotides matching TRBD2. The CDR3 runs 17 residues. V shed 5 bases, J shed 5 bases, and the junction held 14 bases outside the gene matches. CDR1 and CDR2 (germline): SGHVS, FQNEAQ. The CDR3 spells CASSRPLAGVRRETQYF. The CDR3 DNA sequence: TGTGCCAGCAGCCGCCCCCTAGCGGGGGTTAGGAGGGAGACCCAGTACTTC. Complete variable domain (other parts from reference TRBV7-8 and TRBJ2-5): GAGVSQSPRYKVAKRGQDVALRCDPISGHVSLFWYQQALGQGPEFLTYFQNEAQLDKSGLPSDRFFAERPEGSVSTLKIQRTQQEDSAVYLCASSRPLAGVRRETQYFGPGTRLLVL.

V is TRBV3-1 (or the pseudogene TRBV3-2) and J is TRBJ2-1; D remains unclear. Trimming shortened V by 3 bases and J by 9 bases, and 9 bases separated the two germline ends. The CDR3 contains 12 residues. CDR1 LGHDT and CDR2 YNNKEL come from the germline V gene (reference sequence). This chain's CDR3 is CASSHTLSEQFF. CDR3 in DNA: TGTGCCAGCAGCCACACATTGTCTGAGCAGTTCTTC.

The CDR3 region is CASSTAGDLSYNEQFF. The CDR3 region has the DNA TGCGCCAGCAGCACCGCGGGGGACCTCTCCTACAATGAGCAGTTCTTC. The chain joins TRBV5-1 to TRBJ2-1; 7 positions match TRBD2. The germline gives CDR1 SGHRS, CDR2 YFSETQ. The CDR3 sequence is 16 residues long. V lost 4 bases, J lost 0 bases, and 7 bases stayed unmatched. Combining the CDR3 with reference TRBV5-1 and TRBJ2-1 gives the whole variable domain KAGVTQTPRYLIKTRGQQVTLSCSPISGHRSVSWYQQTPGQGLQFLFEYFSETQRNKGNFPGRFSGRQFSNSRSEMNVSTLELGDSALYLCASSTAGDLSYNEQFFGPGTRLTVL.

This clone is a singleton in its sample. The chain carries TRBV28 and TRBJ1-4, with TRBD1 matching over 7 bases. CDR1 is MDHEN, CDR2 SYDVKM, per germline. CDR3 length: 15 residues. V was pared by 1 base and J by 10 bases, with 9 bases of the junction left unmatched. The CDR3 protein is CASSLYDRANGKLFF. DNA for the CDR3: TGTGCCAGCAGTTTATACGACAGGGCGAACGGAAAACTGTTTTTT.

The J gene is TRBJ1-4, the V gene TRBV4-3, with TRBD1 identical over 9 bases. The CDR3 loop spans 18 amino acids. Germline assignment: CDR1 LGHNA and CDR2 YSLEER. The junction had 10 bases not matched to a gene; V was cut back by 4 bases and J by 1 base. The CDR3 bases are TGCGCCAGCAGCCCGGGACAGGGAAGGGTTCGAACTAATGAAAAACTGTTTTTT. Translation gives CASSPGQGRVRTNEKLFF.

This chain connects TRBV25-1 to TRBJ2-3; D gene unclear. Germline V gives CDR1 MGHDK, CDR2 SYGVNS. The V end was cut by 4 bases, the J end by 4 bases, with 9 bases between. The CDR3 loop spans 13 amino acids. The CDR3 bases are TGTGCCAGCAGTGGAGTAGCAGCAGATACGCAGTATTTT. Its translation is CASSGVAADTQYF.

There are a few counts of this clone. The chain links TRBV10-3 to TRBJ1-5; D remains unclear. This CDR3 contains 14 residues. Trimming took off 2 bases at V and 6 bases at J, with 11 bases between the two ends. Per germline, CDR1 ENHRY and CDR2 SYGVKD. The CDR3 reads CAISEGGEGQPQHF. The DNA of the CDR3 is TGTGCCATCAGTGAGGGCGGGGAGGGTCAGCCCCAGCATTTT.

This clone was picked up a small number of times. The rearrangement links TRBV28 to TRBJ1-2; TRBD1 is a possible D gene (5 bases). V lost 6 bases to trimming and J lost 10 bases, with 15 bases between them. The CDR3 has 12 residues. Per the germline V gene, CDR1 is MDHEN and CDR2 is SYDVKM. CDR3 nucleotides: TGTGCCAGCAGCCTCTCGGGACTCGACTACACCTTC. This gives the protein CASSLSGLDYTF.

This clone has just one count. The chain is built from TRBV6-5 and TRBJ2-7, with D possibly TRBD2 on 5 matching bases. This CDR3 spans 13 amino acids. The germline V and J ends were trimmed by 7 bases and 6 bases, with 16 bases remaining between them. From germline, CDR1 is MNHEY and CDR2 SVGAGI. The CDR3 region has the DNA TGTGCCAGCAAACACACGGGAAGGAGCGAGCAGTACTTC. Protein product: CASKHTGRSEQYF.

This chain links TRBV29-1 with TRBJ2-3; D gene unclear. Trimming left V 5 bases short and J 0 bases short, with 9 bases between. The CDR3 extends over 13 amino acids. Germline V gives CDR1 SQVTM, CDR2 ANQGSEA. CDR3: CSVPSTSTDTQYF. DNA for the CDR3: TGCAGCGTTCCCTCGACTAGCACAGATACGCAGTATTTT.

The chain recombines TRBV19 with TRBJ1-1; D unresolved. Trimming stripped 3 bases from V and 1 base from J, with 9 bases between. The germline gives CDR1 LNHDA, CDR2 SQIVND (reference sequence). The CDR3 spans 14 residues. This chain's CDR3 is CASSILRENTEAFF. For the CDR3, the DNA is TGTGCCAGTAGTATTTTGCGGGAGAACACTGAAGCTTTCTTT. Drawing the rest from reference TRBV19 and TRBJ1-1, the complete variable domain is DGGITQSPKYLFRKEGQNVTLSCEQNLNHDAMYWYRQDPGQGLRLIYYSQIVNDFQKGDIAEGYSVSREKKESFPLTVTSAQKNPTAFYLCASSILRENTEAFFGQGTRLTVV.

The V and J genes are TRBV19 and TRBJ1-1, with a weak D call TRBD1 (6 bases). The CDR3 is 18 amino acids. V shed 2 bases and J shed 6 bases, with 25 bases lying between them. CDR1 LNHDA and CDR2 SQIVND come from the germline V gene (reference sequence). CDR3 loop: CASSIRRQGKVKSPEAFF. The CDR3 coding sequence is TGTGCCAGTAGTATAAGGCGGCAGGGGAAGGTCAAGAGTCCTGAAGCTTTCTTT.

In this sample, this clone turned up once. The chain couples TRBV28 to TRBJ1-6; D is ambiguous. V was trimmed by 5 bases and J by 7 bases, leaving 15 bases between them. The CDR3 extends over 15 amino acids. Germline CDR1 is MDHEN and CDR2 is SYDVKM. CDR3 in DNA: TGTGCCAGCAGTCCCGCCTCGGGGAGGAATTCACCCCTCCACTTT. Translating gives CASSPASGRNSPLHF.